Reported below is one TCR beta chain. Its antigen is unknown. The record originates from a study of cytotoxic CD8 clonotypes in ibrutinib-treated CLL. From germline, CDR1 is SGHNT and CDR2 YYREEE (reference sequence). V gave up 4 bases and J gave up 4 bases; unmatched junction bases: 19. The CDR3 extends over 20 amino acids. TCRdb's table, derived via immunoSEQ multiplex PCR, lists solely in-frame clones and lacks some. The repertoire includes 75,000 to 80,000 clones, approximately 87% of them detected once, and about two fifths sits in the top ten. Whole-study findings and limits: Age-matched healthy donor levels were exceeded by baseline clonality, which tracked circulating CD8+ T-cell counts. Contraction or stability on treatment was seen for public clonotypes, which were uncommon.

The clonotype was recovered from a human donor with chronic lymphocytic leukemia. V usage is TRBV5-4 and J usage is TRBJ2-7; 14 nucleotides align to TRBD2. This specimen was PBMCs, taken after 24 months of ibrutinib treatment. This chain's CDR3 is CASSPGEVTSGRVRLYEQYF. DNA of the CDR3: TGTGCCAGCAGCCCCGGGGAGGTGACTAGCGGGAGGGTTCGACTGTACGAGCAGTACTTC.